The T cell receptor (beta chain) described here comes from a study of CD8+CD57+ T cells in acquired aplastic anemia. Study information: DNA from sorted CD4+ and CD8+ cells averaged roughly 3.2 ug.

The CDR3 spans 12 residues. The V end lost 10 bases, the J end lost 3 bases, and 12 bases lay between the germline ends. Germline lookup yields CDR1 LNHDA and CDR2 SQIVND (reference sequence). Patients selected for sequencing had displayed CD8+CD57+ cell expansion by flow cytometry. Genomic DNA was employed as the template in profiling TCR beta VDJ and CDR3. TCRdb ran MiXCR on the reads and lists one entry per CDR3 protein. This table holds about 160,000 distinct CDR3 sequences, 47% found once. This TCR was sampled from a human donor with aplastic anemia. Sequencing was performed on sorted CD4+, CD8+, or CD8+CD57+ T cells (not recorded which) from PBMCs. The chain links TRBV19 to TRBJ1-1; TRBD1 might be the D (5 bases). CDR3 nucleotides: TGTGCCACCGACGCGGGGGACACTGAAGCTTTCTTT. Translated, it gives CATDAGDTEAFF. Full variable domain (rest looked up from reference TRBV19 and TRBJ1-1): DGGITQSPKYLFRKEGQNVTLSCEQNLNHDAMYWYRQDPGQGLRLIYYSQIVNDFQKGDIAEGYSVSREKKESFPLTVTSAQKNPTAFYLCATDAGDTEAFFGQGTRLTVV.